Listed here is a single TCR beta chain. Its antigen is still unknown. The data belong to a study of CD8+ T cells in alopecia areata. Looking at the study overall: Patients in the treated group were given tofacitinib by mouth, 5 to 10 mg twice a day. Notes on the study in general: Numerous expanded lesional clones remained in scalp and blood during tofacitinib.

As to treatment: oral pan-JAK inhibitor, 5-10 mg twice daily. Using a FACSAria, the CD4+ and CD8+ T cells were sorted from the PBMCs. Germline values: CDR1 SNHLY, CDR2 FYNNEI. The CDR3 totals 14 residues. The V segment lost 6 bases and the J segment 5 bases; nucleotides outside the gene matches: 3. Extracted from the samples, RNA was reverse transcribed into cDNA to serve as the sequencing template. Sequencing was performed with immunoSEQ multiplex PCR; in TCRdb, only in-frame clones are kept and a portion is missing. The data show about 210,000 clones, under 70% seen once. The chain uses TRBV2 and TRBJ2-1; TRBD2 matches 11 bases. Sequences were derived from CD4+ T cells sorted from blood, sampled at week 4, from a patient treated with tofacitinib. The TCR sequence derives from a human donor with alopecia areata. CDR3 region: CASRGTSGHNEQFF. The DNA of the CDR3 is TGTGCCAGCAGAGGGACTAGCGGTCACAATGAGCAGTTCTTC.